These T cell receptor beta chains were read from a single sample in a study of blood T cell repertoires in COVID-19. Measured with immunoSEQ multiplex PCR; TCRdb has only the in-frame clones, and not every one. The sample has fewer than 120,000 clones, approximately 82% seen once. The source material was peripheral blood. These receptors all come from a woman of 80 years or more with acute or convalescent COVID-19. Each CDR3 is given with its conserved first and last residue. D genes are given only for firm matches. Clone sizes are given selectively: once, few, many, or a class where the clone is expanded.

V	D	J	size	CDR3	DNA
TRBV6-5	TRBD2	TRBJ2-7	few	CASSYQAGGGGEQYF	TGTGCCAGCAGCTACCAAGCGGGAGGTGGGGGCGAGCAGTACTTC
TRBV7-8	NA	TRBJ2-5	NA	CASSAQGQGETQYF	TGTGCCAGCAGCGCCCAGGGGCAGGGAGAGACCCAGTACTTC
TRBV6-5	NA	TRBJ2-3	NA	CASSLLSSTDTQYF	TGTGCCAGCAGTTTATTATCTAGCACAGATACGCAGTATTTT
TRBV6-6	NA	TRBJ1-1	NA	CASSYSWQGNTEAFF	TGTGCCAGCAGTTACTCGTGGCAGGGGAACACTGAAGCTTTCTTT
TRBV7-8	NA	TRBJ2-2	NA	CATWEGVGLYTGELFF	TGTGCCACCTGGGAGGGGGTCGGGTTATACACCGGGGAGCTGTTTTTT
TRBV6-5	TRBD1	TRBJ1-6	NA	CASKQQGNRNSPLHF	TGTGCCAGCAAGCAACAGGGGAATCGTAATTCACCCCTCCACTTT
TRBV7-2	TRBD2	TRBJ2-1	NA	CASRPRLAGGLDEQFF	TGTGCCAGCAGGCCTCGACTAGCGGGGGGTTTGGATGAGCAGTTCTTC
TRBV18	TRBD1	TRBJ1-5	NA	CASSPGQGDQPQHF	TGTGCCAGCTCACCAGGACAGGGCGACCAGCCCCAGCATTTT
TRBV4-1	TRBD2	TRBJ2-2	once	CASSQFDGTSGTNTGELFF	TGCGCCAGCAGCCAGTTCGATGGGACTAGCGGGACAAACACCGGGGAGCTGTTTTTT
TRBV7-2	TRBD2	TRBJ2-1	NA	CASSLVAGSQFF	TGTGCCAGCAGCCTCGTAGCGGGGTCGCAGTTCTTC
TRBV9	TRBD2	TRBJ2-3	NA	CASSFRTSGATDTQYF	TGTGCCAGCAGCTTCCGGACTAGCGGGGCCACAGATACGCAGTATTTT
TRBV7-6	NA	TRBJ2-3	once	CASSLDGTSTDTQYF	TGTGCCAGCAGCTTAGACGGGACTAGCACAGATACGCAGTATTTT
TRBV7-2	NA	TRBJ1-6	few	CASSLFGDSPLHF	TGTGCCAGCAGCTTATTCGGTGATTCACCCCTCCACTTT
TRBV9	NA	TRBJ1-2	NA	CASSVQGFSYGYTF	TGTGCCAGCAGCGTGCAGGGGTTTAGCTATGGCTACACCTTC
TRBV5-1	TRBD1	TRBJ2-2	few	CASSWGQGVTGELFF	TGCGCCAGCAGCTGGGGACAGGGGGTTACCGGGGAGCTGTTTTTT
TRBV6-2/TRBV6-3	TRBD2	TRBJ2-3	NA	CASSSRLAGASTDTQYF	TGTGCCAGCAGTTCACGACTAGCGGGGGCCTCCACAGATACGCAGTATTTT
TRBV11-2	TRBD1	TRBJ1-4	NA	CATGQGGYEKLFF	TGTGCCACCGGACAGGGCGGTTATGAAAAACTGTTTTTT
TRBV10-3	TRBD1	TRBJ2-2	NA	CAITDRGVPVSGELFF	TGTGCCATCACGGACAGGGGAGTCCCGGTGTCCGGGGAGCTGTTTTTT
TRBV27	NA	TRBJ1-4	NA	CGKETTNEKLFF	TGTGGGAAGGAGACAACTAATGAAAAACTGTTTTTT
TRBV10-3	TRBD1	TRBJ1-1	NA	CASGQGAGTEAFF	TGTGCCAGCGGACAGGGTGCGGGCACTGAAGCTTTCTTT
TRBV11-2	TRBD1	TRBJ2-7	NA	CASSLAQGEFYEQYF	TGTGCCAGCAGCTTGGCCCAGGGGGAATTCTACGAGCAGTACTTC
TRBV9	TRBD2	TRBJ2-1	NA	CASSVAGGPGNEQFF	TGTGCCAGCAGCGTAGCGGGGGGGCCCGGCAATGAGCAGTTCTTC
TRBV19	TRBD2	TRBJ2-1	NA	CASSIDTGGRYNEQFF	TGTGCCAGTAGTATAGACACTGGCGGGAGATACAATGAGCAGTTCTTC
TRBV3-1/TRBV3-2	NA	TRBJ2-3	NA	CASSRRWRGDTDTQYF	TGTGCCAGCAGCCGACGATGGCGGGGTGACACAGATACGCAGTATTTT
TRBV7-3	TRBD1	TRBJ2-2	NA	CASSPTGRDTGELFF	TGTGCCAGCAGCCCGACAGGGAGAGACACCGGGGAGCTGTTTTTT
TRBV9	NA	TRBJ1-2	NA	CASSVAPRPVPNYGYTF	TGTGCCAGCAGCGTAGCCCCTAGACCCGTCCCTAACTATGGCTACACCTTC
TRBV19	NA	TRBJ1-1	NA	CASSEQGFTEAFF	TGTGCCAGTTCAGAACAGGGATTCACTGAAGCTTTCTTT
TRBV29-1	TRBD1	TRBJ1-3	NA	CSVVPGQGIRDTIYF	TGCAGCGTGGTACCGGGACAGGGTATAAGGGACACCATATATTTT
TRBV20-1	NA	TRBJ2-3	NA	CSARARDTQYF	TGCAGTGCTAGAGCCAGAGATACGCAGTATTTT
TRBV6-5	TRBD2	TRBJ2-1	NA	CASERGLSYNEQFF	TGTGCCAGCGAGCGGGGGCTCTCCTACAATGAGCAGTTCTTC
TRBV3-1/TRBV3-2	TRBD1	TRBJ1-4	NA	CASSPPGQPNEKLFF	TGTGCCAGCAGCCCACCGGGACAGCCTAATGAAAAACTGTTTTTT
TRBV20-1	TRBD2	TRBJ2-3	NA	CSATPGGTQYF	TGCAGTGCAACCCCGGGGGGTACGCAGTATTTT
TRBV7-9	NA	TRBJ1-1	NA	CASRRITGTEAFF	TGTGCCAGCAGACGAATAACGGGGACTGAAGCTTTCTTT